A selection of T cell receptor beta chains follows, all from one sample in a study of shared clonotypes between healthy human individuals. The data were produced by immunoSEQ multiplex PCR, yet TCRdb's version contains in-frame clones alone and is incomplete. The top ten hold roughly 0.9% of the sample, which has about 1.1 million clones, roughly 80% seen once. Input material: memory CD4+ T cells from PBMCs. These receptor sequences come from a young man in good health. Some clones in this sample may be carry-over from other donors' samples. CDR3s include the opening cysteine and the closing phenylalanine or tryptophan. D genes are given only for firm matches. Clone sizes are given selectively: once, few, many, or a class where the clone is expanded.

D gene: -; clone size: few; J gene: TRBJ1-4; V gene: TRBV19; CDR3 DNA: TGTGCCAGTAGTACCTTACAGGGCCAACTGTTTTTT; CDR3 protein: CASSTLQGQLFF
D gene: -; clone size: -; J gene: TRBJ1-5; V gene: TRBV6-1; CDR3 DNA: TGTGCCAGCAGTGAAGGTGGGGCAACCCAGCATTTT; CDR3 protein: CASSEGGATQHF
D gene: -; clone size: -; J gene: TRBJ1-2; V gene: TRBV6-5; CDR3 DNA: TGTGCCAGCAGTTACTCATCAGGGGCCGGCTATGGCTACACCTTC; CDR3 protein: CASSYSSGAGYGYTF
D gene: -; clone size: -; J gene: TRBJ1-4; V gene: TRBV28; CDR3 DNA: TGTGCCAGCAGTGAGGGTGGAACTAATGAAAAACTGTTTTTT; CDR3 protein: CASSEGGTNEKLFF
D gene: TRBD2; clone size: -; J gene: TRBJ2-7; V gene: TRBV7-2; CDR3 DNA: TGTGCCAGCAGCTTAGCTAGCGGGAGGATCTCCTACGAGCAGTACTTC; CDR3 protein: CASSLASGRISYEQYF
D gene: -; clone size: -; J gene: TRBJ2-4; V gene: TRBV19; CDR3 DNA: TGTGCCAGTAGTAGTGGGACCACCACTCGAGGGCTAGCCAAAAACATTCAGTACTTC; CDR3 protein: CASSSGTTTRGLAKNIQYF
D gene: TRBD1; clone size: -; J gene: TRBJ2-7; V gene: TRBV5-4; CDR3 DNA: TGTGCCAGCAGCCTTGCCGGGACAGGGGGCCGGGAGCAGTACTTC; CDR3 protein: CASSLAGTGGREQYF
D gene: -; clone size: -; J gene: TRBJ2-4; V gene: TRBV2; CDR3 DNA: TGTGCCAGCAGTGTGTACGGGGAAAACATTCAGTACTTC; CDR3 protein: CASSVYGENIQYF
D gene: TRBD2; clone size: few; J gene: TRBJ2-1; V gene: TRBV2; CDR3 DNA: TGTGCCAGCAGACCAACTAGCGGGACTTACAATGAGCAGTTCTTC; CDR3 protein: CASRPTSGTYNEQFF
D gene: -; clone size: -; J gene: TRBJ1-3; V gene: TRBV23-1; CDR3 DNA: TGCGCCAGCAGTCAATCAGGGGGGCGTCCTCGGAACACCATATATTTT; CDR3 protein: CASSQSGGRPRNTIYF
D gene: TRBD1; clone size: -; J gene: TRBJ2-2; V gene: TRBV12-5; CDR3 DNA: TGTGCTAGTGGGACTCGACAGGGGAACACCGGGGAGCTGTTTTTT; CDR3 protein: CASGTRQGNTGELFF
D gene: -; clone size: -; J gene: TRBJ2-2; V gene: TRBV6-1; CDR3 DNA: TGTGCCAGCAGTAACGGGTTGTACACCGGGGAGCTGTTTTTT; CDR3 protein: CASSNGLYTGELFF
D gene: TRBD2; clone size: once; J gene: TRBJ2-1; V gene: TRBV7-3; CDR3 DNA: TGTGCCAGCAGCCCCGTTTCAGCGGGGTATGAGCAGTTCTTC; CDR3 protein: CASSPVSAGYEQFF
D gene: TRBD1; clone size: -; J gene: TRBJ2-2; V gene: TRBV7-2; CDR3 DNA: TGTGCCAGCAGCCCAAGGACAGGTTACGGGGAGCTGTTTTTT; CDR3 protein: CASSPRTGYGELFF
D gene: -; clone size: -; J gene: TRBJ2-3; V gene: TRBV21-1; CDR3 DNA: TGTGCCAGCAGCAAAGGGGAGCGGGAGAGAGGGCCAGATACGCAGTATTTT; CDR3 protein: CASSKGERERGPDTQYF
D gene: -; clone size: -; J gene: TRBJ1-3; V gene: TRBV28; CDR3 DNA: TGTGCCAGCAGTTTAGCAGGTGGTAACACCATATATTTT; CDR3 protein: CASSLAGGNTIYF
D gene: -; clone size: few; J gene: TRBJ1-2; V gene: TRBV28; CDR3 DNA: TGTGCCAGCAGACAACAGAGGGCCGGCTACACCTTC; CDR3 protein: CASRQQRAGYTF
D gene: TRBD2; clone size: -; J gene: TRBJ2-3; V gene: TRBV4-1; CDR3 DNA: TGCGCCAGCAGCCATGGGACTAGCGGGAGGGCAGATACGCAGTATTTT; CDR3 protein: CASSHGTSGRADTQYF
D gene: TRBD2; clone size: -; J gene: TRBJ2-6; V gene: TRBV19; CDR3 DNA: TGTGCCAGTAGTCGACTAGCGGGAGAGGCTGGGGCCAACGTCCTGACTTTC; CDR3 protein: CASSRLAGEAGANVLTF
D gene: TRBD1; clone size: -; J gene: TRBJ1-4; V gene: TRBV28; CDR3 DNA: TGTGCCAGCAGTCGGACAGGGGTAAATGAAAAACTGTTTTTT; CDR3 protein: CASSRTGVNEKLFF
D gene: TRBD1; clone size: -; J gene: TRBJ2-1; V gene: TRBV2; CDR3 DNA: TGTGCCAGCCAGGGACAGATAACCTACAATGAGCAGTTCTTC; CDR3 protein: CASQGQITYNEQFF
D gene: TRBD1; clone size: few; J gene: TRBJ1-5; V gene: TRBV10-3; CDR3 DNA: TGTGCCATCCAGGGGGATAGCAATCAGCCCCAGCATTTT; CDR3 protein: CAIQGDSNQPQHF
D gene: -; clone size: -; J gene: TRBJ2-3; V gene: TRBV5-1; CDR3 DNA: TGCGCCAGCAGCTTGTTCGGGTCAACCACAGATACGCAGTATTTT; CDR3 protein: CASSLFGSTTDTQYF
D gene: TRBD2; clone size: -; J gene: TRBJ2-1; V gene: TRBV4-2; CDR3 DNA: TGTGCCAGCAGCCAAGTAGGTGTGGTAGCGGGAGACGAAGACAATGAGCAGTTCTTC; CDR3 protein: CASSQVGVVAGDEDNEQFF
D gene: TRBD1; clone size: -; J gene: TRBJ1-2; V gene: TRBV14; CDR3 DNA: TGTGCCAGCAGCGTAGGGACAGCGCCGGGTTATGGCTACACCTTC; CDR3 protein: CASSVGTAPGYGYTF
D gene: -; clone size: -; J gene: TRBJ2-7; V gene: TRBV21-1; CDR3 DNA: TGTGCCAGCAGCAAACTTCGGGGACCCTTAAGGGGTACCTACGAGCAGTACTTC; CDR3 protein: CASSKLRGPLRGTYEQYF
D gene: -; clone size: few; J gene: TRBJ1-2; V gene: TRBV19; CDR3 DNA: TGTGCCAGGGACCCAGAGGGAGAGGTGGATAGGGGCTACACCTTC; CDR3 protein: CARDPEGEVDRGYTF
D gene: -; clone size: -; J gene: TRBJ1-5; V gene: TRBV4-3; CDR3 DNA: TGCGCCAGCAGCCAAGACGGGGGTCTCAATCAGCCCCAGCATTTT; CDR3 protein: CASSQDGGLNQPQHF
D gene: TRBD1; clone size: -; J gene: TRBJ2-1; V gene: TRBV5-6; CDR3 DNA: TGTGCCAGCAGCTTCCCAGGGGGCCCCTTGAATGAGCAGTTCTTC; CDR3 protein: CASSFPGGPLNEQFF
D gene: -; clone size: -; J gene: TRBJ2-5; V gene: TRBV5-5; CDR3 DNA: TGTGCCAGCAGCTTGGCAGCGGGCCAAGAGACCCAGTACTTC; CDR3 protein: CASSLAAGQETQYF
D gene: -; clone size: -; J gene: TRBJ1-2; V gene: TRBV5-1; CDR3 DNA: TGCGCCAGCAGCTTGGCAGGGGAAACCTACTATGGCTACACCTTC; CDR3 protein: CASSLAGETYYGYTF
D gene: -; clone size: -; J gene: TRBJ1-3; V gene: TRBV28; CDR3 DNA: TGTGCCAGCAGGGGGGCAGGGACTGGAAACACCATATATTTT; CDR3 protein: CASRGAGTGNTIYF
D gene: TRBD1; clone size: -; J gene: TRBJ1-1; V gene: TRBV4-3; CDR3 DNA: TGCGCCAGCAGCCAAGCTTTATCCGGGACAGGGGTCTCTGAAGCTTTCTTT; CDR3 protein: CASSQALSGTGVSEAFF
D gene: -; clone size: -; J gene: TRBJ2-7; V gene: TRBV5-6; CDR3 DNA: TGTGCCAGCAGGGTTCTAGGTGACTCCTACGAGCAGTACTTC; CDR3 protein: CASRVLGDSYEQYF
D gene: -; clone size: -; J gene: TRBJ1-1; V gene: TRBV7-9; CDR3 DNA: TGTGCCAGCAGCTTAGCGCTCCCGAACACTGAAGCTTTCTTT; CDR3 protein: CASSLALPNTEAFF
D gene: -; clone size: -; J gene: TRBJ2-3; V gene: TRBV5-8; CDR3 DNA: TGTGCCAGCAGCTTGGCTAGGGCGAGCACAGATACGCAGTATTTT; CDR3 protein: CASSLARASTDTQYF
D gene: -; clone size: -; J gene: TRBJ2-5; V gene: TRBV12-5; CDR3 DNA: TGTGCCCCCGCCACAGTCCAAGAGACCCAGTACTTC; CDR3 protein: CAPATVQETQYF
D gene: -; clone size: -; J gene: TRBJ2-7; V gene: TRBV7-6; CDR3 DNA: TGTGCCAGCAGCTTGAGCAGCTCCTACGAGCAGTACTTC; CDR3 protein: CASSLSSSYEQYF
D gene: TRBD1; clone size: -; J gene: TRBJ1-2; V gene: TRBV25-1; CDR3 DNA: TGTGCCAGCAGTGGACAGGGAAGGACTAACTATGGCTACACCTTC; CDR3 protein: CASSGQGRTNYGYTF
D gene: -; clone size: once; J gene: TRBJ2-6; V gene: TRBV9; CDR3 DNA: TGTGCCAGCAGCGCGACTGGTTGGGCCAACGTCCTGACTTTC; CDR3 protein: CASSATGWANVLTF
D gene: -; clone size: once; J gene: TRBJ1-4; V gene: TRBV5-4; CDR3 DNA: TGTGCCAGCAGCTTGCTTGGAGGGTCCGAAAAACTGTTTTTT; CDR3 protein: CASSLLGGSEKLFF
D gene: -; clone size: -; J gene: TRBJ2-3; V gene: TRBV10-3; CDR3 DNA: TGTGCCATTACCACAGATACGCAGTATTTT; CDR3 protein: CAITTDTQYF
D gene: -; clone size: once; J gene: TRBJ1-5; V gene: TRBV19; CDR3 DNA: TGTGCCAGTAGTATTGAGGGGTATCAGCCCCAGCATTTT; CDR3 protein: CASSIEGYQPQHF
D gene: -; clone size: -; J gene: TRBJ1-1; V gene: TRBV5-1; CDR3 DNA: TGCGCCAGCAGCTTGGTTCCTCCCCCCGTGAACACTGAAGCTTTCTTT; CDR3 protein: CASSLVPPPVNTEAFF
D gene: -; clone size: few; J gene: TRBJ1-5; V gene: TRBV2; CDR3 DNA: TGTGCCAGCAGTGAGAGAGGTCTCCTCAATCAGCCCCAGCATTTT; CDR3 protein: CASSERGLLNQPQHF
D gene: -; clone size: -; J gene: TRBJ2-3; V gene: TRBV30; CDR3 DNA: TGTGCCTGGAGTGTACGTGGGGCGGATACGCAGTATTTT; CDR3 protein: CAWSVRGADTQYF
D gene: -; clone size: -; J gene: TRBJ2-2; V gene: TRBV30; CDR3 DNA: TGTGCCTGGAGCCCTCCGACTTGGACCGGGGAGCTGTTTTTT; CDR3 protein: CAWSPPTWTGELFF
D gene: -; clone size: -; J gene: TRBJ1-3; V gene: TRBV4-1; CDR3 DNA: TGCGCCAGCAGCCAAGTCGAGAGCTCTGGAAACACCATATATTTT; CDR3 protein: CASSQVESSGNTIYF